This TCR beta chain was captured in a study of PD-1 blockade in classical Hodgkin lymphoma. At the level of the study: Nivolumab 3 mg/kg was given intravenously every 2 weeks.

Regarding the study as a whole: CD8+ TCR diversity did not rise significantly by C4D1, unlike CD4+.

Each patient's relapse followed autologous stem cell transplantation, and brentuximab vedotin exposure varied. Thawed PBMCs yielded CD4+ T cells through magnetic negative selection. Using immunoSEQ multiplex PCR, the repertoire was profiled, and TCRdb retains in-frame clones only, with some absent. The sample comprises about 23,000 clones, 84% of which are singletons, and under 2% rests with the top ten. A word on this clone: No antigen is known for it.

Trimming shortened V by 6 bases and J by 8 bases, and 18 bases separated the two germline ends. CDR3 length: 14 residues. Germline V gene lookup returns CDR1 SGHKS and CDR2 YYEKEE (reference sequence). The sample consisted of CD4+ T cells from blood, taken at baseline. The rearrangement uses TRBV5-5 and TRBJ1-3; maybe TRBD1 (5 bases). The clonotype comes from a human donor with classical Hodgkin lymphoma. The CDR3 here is CASIRGGAEDTIYF. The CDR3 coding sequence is TGTGCCAGCATCCGGGGTGGGGCAGAGGACACCATATATTTT.